Following are 18 T cell receptor beta chains from one sample sequenced in a study of CD8 T cells in Susac syndrome. Random hexamers were used to reverse transcribe the RNA input (roughly 0.5 to 1 ug). MiXCR was run by TCRdb on the immunoSEQ multiplex PCR reads, yielding one entry per CDR3 protein. The sample includes 250,000 to 300,000 distinct CDR3 sequences, approximately 85% seen only once; the top ten take 0.095% to 0.14%. Sequenced material: CD8+ T cells from PBMCs. The origin of the receptors is a human donor with multiple sclerosis.

The rearrangement links TRBV11-2 to TRBJ2-1; 8 nucleotides match TRBD2. Germline CDR1 SGHAT, CDR2 FQNNGV. Trimming at V came to 5 bases and at J to 6 bases, leaving 18 bases not matched to a gene. The CDR3 spans 18 residues. The CDR3 loop is CASSLGPRGGARVNEQFF. CDR3 nucleotides: TGTGCCAGCAGCCTAGGCCCTCGGGGGGGGGCGAGGGTCAATGAGCAGTTCTTC.

V usage is TRBV19 and J usage is TRBJ1-5; maybe TRBD1 (6 bases). Germline V gene data show CDR1 as LNHDA and CDR2 as SQIVND (reference sequence). V was cut by 3 bases and J by 1 base, with 10 bases left in between. This CDR3 is 15 amino acids long. CDR3 loop: CASSMGHSSNQPQHF. CDR3 coding DNA: TGTGCCAGTAGTATGGGACACTCGAGCAATCAGCCCCAGCATTTT.

The rearrangement uses TRBV10-3 and TRBJ2-1; D tentatively fits TRBD1 or TRBD2 (5 bases each). V was trimmed by 9 bases and J by 7 bases, leaving 19 bases between them. The CDR3 runs to 14 residues. Per the germline V gene, CDR1 is ENHRY and CDR2 is SYGVKD. The CDR3 DNA follows: TGTGCCATTACCCGGGACCCGGAGCCGAATGAGCAGTTCTTC. Translating it yields CAITRDPEPNEQFF.

The chain carries TRBV29-1 and TRBJ2-1; 12 nucleotides align to TRBD2. Germline V CDR1 and CDR2: SQVTM, ANQGSEA. The CDR3 is made up of 15 amino acids. J lost 1 base, V lost 7 bases, and 5 bases had no gene match. The CDR3 DNA reads TGCAGCGGCGTTGGACTAGCGGGATCCTACAATGAGCAGTTCTTC. It specifies CSGVGLAGSYNEQFF.

About this clonotype itself: A read error may account for a junction end that differs from germline. This chain uses TRBV7-3 with TRBJ2-6, with TRBD1 identical over 8 bases. This CDR3 is built from 17 residues. Germline V gene sequence: CDR1 SGHTA, CDR2 FQGTGA. The CDR3: CASSPGQGGSGANVLTF. Written as DNA, the CDR3 is TGTGCCAGCAGCCCCGGACAGGGTGGCTCTGGGGCCAACGTCCTGACTTTT.

The chain recombines TRBV10-3 with TRBJ2-7; no firm D call. Germline V CDR1 and CDR2: ENHRY, SYGVKD. The CDR3 has 11 residues. V lost 3 bases, J lost 7 bases, and 7 bases lay in between. DNA for the CDR3: TGTGCCATCAGTGAAAAAAGGGAGCAGTACTTC. It is translated as CAISEKREQYF.

The rearrangement uses TRBV27 and TRBJ2-7; weak D call: TRBD2 (5 bases). This CDR3 is 14 amino acids long. Trimming left V 7 bases short and J 7 bases short, with 20 bases between. Germline CDR1 is MNHEY and CDR2 is SMNVEV (reference sequence). In DNA form, the CDR3 reads TGTGCCAGCAATAGAGGTACTAGGTCGTGGGAGCAGTACTTC. Its translation is CASNRGTRSWEQYF.

V and J are TRBV11-2 and TRBJ2-4; TRBD1 agrees at 8 bases. This CDR3 contains 17 residues. Germline CDR1 reads SGHAT; CDR2 reads FQNNGV. V shed 5 bases, J shed 6 bases, and the junction held 15 bases outside the gene matches. CDR3 nucleotides: TGTGCCAGCAGCCCCGGGCGGGCAGGGGGCGAGAGAAACATTCAGTACTTC. Amino acids: CASSPGRAGGERNIQYF.

The chain combines TRBV7-9 with TRBJ2-2, with D hard to call. This CDR3 is 12 amino acids long. Germline V gives CDR1 SEHNR, CDR2 FQNEAQ (reference sequence). V lost 2 bases and J 14 bases, leaving 12 bases between the germline ends. CDR3 in DNA: TGTGCCAGCAGCTTATGGTCGAGGTCCCTGTTTTTT. Translated, it gives CASSLWSRSLFF.

V usage is TRBV28 and J usage is TRBJ2-1; D may be TRBD2 (5 bases). The CDR3 sequence is 17 residues long. Germline CDR1 reads MDHEN; CDR2 reads SYDVKM. The V and J ends lost 4 bases and 0 bases respectively, with 16 bases between them. This CDR3 is CASSYSIREGSYNEQFF. The CDR3 region has the DNA TGTGCCAGCAGTTACTCGATCCGAGAGGGCTCCTACAATGAGCAGTTCTTC. Full variable domain (remainder filled in from reference TRBV28 and TRBJ2-1): DVKVTQSSRYLVKRTGEKVFLECVQDMDHENMFWYRQDPGLGLRLIYFSYDVKMKEKGDIPEGYSVSREKKERFSLILESASTNQTSMYLCASSYSIREGSYNEQFFGPGTRLTVL.

The V gene is TRBV9, the J gene TRBJ2-1, with a tentative D call TRBD2 (5 bases). This CDR3 comprises 11 residues. Trimming shortened V by 3 bases and J by 9 bases, and 7 bases separated the two germline ends. Per germline, CDR1 SGDLS and CDR2 YYNGEE. The CDR3 DNA follows: TGTGCCAGCAGCGGAGGAGGTGAGCAGTTCTTC. Translating gives CASSGGGEQFF. Full variable domain (missing parts from reference TRBV9 and TRBJ2-1): DSGVTQTPKHLITATGQRVTLRCSPRSGDLSVYWYQQSLDQGLQFLIQYYNGEERAKGNILERFSAQQFPDLHSELNLSSLELGDSALYFCASSGGGEQFFGPGTRLTVL.

This clonotype was observed a handful of times. The V call is TRBV6-1, the J call TRBJ2-7; unclear D gene. V lost 4 bases and J lost 6, with 7 bases in between. Germline values: CDR1 MNHNS, CDR2 SASEGT. CDR3 length equals 11 residues. The CDR3: CASSAPGEQYF. The CDR3 nucleotides read TGTGCCAGCAGTGCCCCCGGCGAGCAGTACTTC.

The rearrangement uses TRBV7-9 and TRBJ2-2; 9 nucleotides agree with TRBD2. The CDR3 consists of 16 residues. Germline V gene data show CDR1 as SEHNR and CDR2 as FQNEAQ (reference sequence). The ends lost 1 base at V and 5 bases at J; junction bases unmatched: 5. In DNA, the CDR3 is TGTGCCAGCAGCTTAGGAGCGGGAGGAAGGACCGGGGAGCTGTTTTTT. Translating gives CASSLGAGGRTGELFF.

V gene TRBV12-3 or TRBV12-4 combines with J gene TRBJ2-7, with 10 bases fitting TRBD2. The junction had 7 bases not matched to a gene; V was cut back by 5 bases and J by 3 bases. The CDR3 has 15 amino acids. CDR3 coding DNA: TGTGCCAGCAGTCCAGGACTAGCGGACCTCTACGAGCAGTACTTC. Its protein product is CASSPGLADLYEQYF.

The count of this clonotype is one. The chain joins TRBV12-3 or TRBV12-4 to TRBJ1-1; D is undetermined. The CDR3 covers 13 residues. Trimming left V 3 bases short and J 6 bases short, with 11 bases between. CDR3 region: CASSFGGQAEAFF. The CDR3 bases are TGTGCCAGCAGTTTCGGAGGTCAAGCTGAAGCTTTCTTT.

The V gene is TRBV6-5, the J gene TRBJ1-3; D uncertain. Germline values: CDR1 MNHEY, CDR2 SVGAGI. The CDR3 spans 15 residues. V was pared by 4 bases and J by 3 bases, with 13 bases between. The chain's CDR3 is CASSLNLAGGNTIYF. In DNA, the CDR3 is TGTGCCAGCAGTTTGAACCTCGCGGGTGGAAACACCATATATTTT.

This clonotype has a handful of counts. The rearrangement uses TRBV11-1 and TRBJ2-5; possibly TRBD1 or TRBD2 for D (5 bases each). Germline-derived CDR1 and CDR2 are SGHAT and FQDESV (reference sequence). Trimming took off 5 bases at V and 1 base at J, with 11 bases between the two ends. This CDR3 is built from 14 residues. The CDR3 protein is CASSQRGVQETQYF. In DNA, the CDR3 is TGTGCCAGCAGCCAAAGAGGGGTCCAAGAGACCCAGTACTTC.

The chain carries TRBV27 and TRBJ1-5; D might be TRBD1 (5 bases). Germline-derived CDR1 and CDR2 are MNHEY and SMNVEV (reference sequence). Between the trimmed V and J ends, which lost 5 bases and 0 bases, there was a span of 11 bases. The CDR3 has 15 residues. CDR3 coding DNA: TGTGCCAGCAGTGCTAAGGGGTATAGCAATCAGCCCCAGCATTTT. Amino acid sequence: CASSAKGYSNQPQHF.